These 32 T cell receptor beta chains originate from one sample sequenced in a study of beta chain features in type 1 diabetes. Study-wide results and limits: A moderate, significant TCRB CDR3 shortening appeared in type 1 diabetes across four CD4+ subsets.

Expressed TCRB transcripts were sequenced because the isolated RNA had all been reverse transcribed beforehand. Profiled with immunoSEQ multiplex PCR; TCRdb holds only in-frame clones, not every one. The profile shows approximately 170,000 clones, 63% of them singletons. The antigens for these receptors are not known. Material: naive CD4+ T cells from blood. The receptors were sampled from a man between 25 and 39 years old with type 1 diabetes.

In this sample, this clone turned up a few times. The J gene is TRBJ2-3, the V gene TRBV9, with D possibly TRBD2 on 5 matching bases. The germline CDR1 and CDR2 sequences are SGDLS and YYNGEE. This CDR3 has 15 amino acids. V dropped 0 bases and J dropped 0 bases, with 8 bases sitting between them. The CDR3 sequence: CASSVDQRSTDTQYF. Written as DNA, the CDR3 is TGTGCCAGCAGCGTAGACCAGCGGAGCACAGATACGCAGTATTTT.

In this sample, this clone turned up a few times. Other DNA sequences from this sample encode an identical CDR3 as well. This chain connects TRBV29-1 to TRBJ1-5; D not resolved. V shed 4 bases and J shed 1 base, with 5 bases lying between them. Germline CDR1 SQVTM, CDR2 ANQGSEA. The CDR3 spans 12 residues. The chain's CDR3 is CSVAGSNQPQHF. In nucleotides, the CDR3 is TGCAGCGTTGCTGGCAGCAATCAGCCCCAGCATTTT.

The CDR3 loop is CASSTHREVNEKLFF. In DNA form, the CDR3 reads TGTGCCAGCAGCACCCACAGGGAAGTTAATGAAAAACTGTTTTTT. The rearrangement links TRBV7-2 to TRBJ1-4; perhaps TRBD1 as D (6 bases). Trimming pared 5 bases from V and 4 bases from J, leaving 14 bases between. The CDR3 length is 15 residues. Germline CDR1 SGHTA, CDR2 FQGNSA.

This chain links TRBV4-3 with TRBJ1-2; D is undetermined. The CDR3 is made up of 16 amino acids. Trimming left V 0 bases short and J 2 bases short, with 13 bases between. Germline V CDR1 and CDR2: LGHNA, YSLEER. The CDR3 sequence: CASSQDRPGRNYGYTF. CDR3 DNA sequence: TGCGCCAGCAGCCAAGATCGGCCGGGGAGAAACTATGGCTACACCTTC.

The chain uses TRBV4-3 and TRBJ2-7; either TRBD1 or TRBD2 may fit D (5 bases each). CDR3 length equals 14 residues. Trimming removed 0 bases at V and 5 bases at J, with 11 bases between. CDR1 is LGHNA and CDR2 is YSLEER in the germline V gene. The DNA of the CDR3 is TGCGCCAGCAGCCAAGAGGCTCGGGGCCACGAGCAGTACTTC. This sequence encodes CASSQEARGHEQYF.

This clone was picked up a small number of times. The chain couples TRBV11-2 to TRBJ2-3; D not resolved. CDR1 is SGHAT, CDR2 FQNNGV, per germline. CDR3 length equals 12 residues. V was clipped by 6 bases and J by 14 bases, with 18 bases between them. DNA for the CDR3: TGTGCCAGCAGGACATTTGGGCACGGTCTGTATTTT. Amino acids: CASRTFGHGLYF.

This clone was detected only once. The chain's CDR3 is CAISEGLGTAYNEQFF. CDR3 nucleotide sequence: TGTGCCATCAGTGAAGGTTTAGGAACAGCTTACAATGAGCAGTTCTTC. The chain combines TRBV10-3 with TRBJ2-1; D is undetermined. Trimming shortened V by 3 bases and J by 4 bases, and 16 bases separated the two germline ends. Germline lookup yields CDR1 ENHRY and CDR2 SYGVKD. The CDR3 totals 16 residues.

This clone was seen only a few times. The chain joins TRBV9 to TRBJ2-5; TRBD1 matches 10 bases. The J segment lost 4 bases and the V segment lost 4 bases, leaving 4 bases of the junction unmatched. There are 14 residues in the CDR3. Germline loops: CDR1 SGDLS, CDR2 YYNGEE. The CDR3 here is CASSTRTGGETQYF. CDR3 DNA sequence: TGTGCCAGCAGCACGCGGACAGGGGGAGAGACCCAGTACTTC.

The gene calls are TRBV9 and TRBJ2-3; the match to TRBD2 covers 10 bases. Trimming took 0 bases from V and 10 from J; bases not matched to a gene: 5. Germline values: CDR1 SGDLS, CDR2 YYNGEE. This CDR3 has 14 residues. The DNA for the CDR3 is TGTGCCAGCAGCGTAGTATCTAGCGGGGGCCCGCAGTATTTT. Translated, it gives CASSVVSSGGPQYF.

V gene TRBV18 combines with J gene TRBJ1-6; TRBD1 agrees at 7 bases. The CDR3 runs 15 residues. With V trimmed by 3 bases and J by 9 bases, 8 bases remained unmatched. The germline V gene has CDR1 KGHSH and CDR2 LQKENI. The CDR3 sequence is CASSPDRTGISPLHF. In nucleotides, the CDR3 is TGTGCCAGCTCACCCGACCGGACAGGCATTTCACCCCTCCACTTT.

The genes are TRBV9 and TRBJ2-5; the match to TRBD2 covers 8 bases. With V trimmed by 4 bases and J by 1 base, 6 bases remained unmatched. Germline CDR1 SGDLS, CDR2 YYNGEE. CDR3 length: 15 residues. The CDR3 reads CASSFGLAGQETQYF. DNA for the CDR3: TGTGCCAGCAGCTTCGGTCTAGCGGGCCAAGAGACCCAGTACTTC.

V usage is TRBV29-1 and J usage is TRBJ2-7, with D unresolved. The V end was cut by 4 bases, the J end by 3 bases, with 7 bases between. Germline loops: CDR1 SQVTM, CDR2 ANQGSEA. The CDR3 spans 11 residues. The chain's CDR3 is CSVGPRYEQYF. The CDR3, as DNA: TGCAGCGTTGGTCCACGCTACGAGCAGTACTTC.

This CDR3 reads CASSYTDRAYEQYF. In DNA form, the CDR3 reads TGTGCCAGCAGCTACACGGACAGGGCATACGAGCAGTACTTC. V and J are TRBV9 and TRBJ2-7; TRBD1 matches 8 bases. CDR3 length: 14 amino acids. Losses at the gene ends were 4 bases for V and 4 bases for J; bases not matched to a gene: 7. CDR1 and CDR2 from the germline V gene are SGDLS and YYNGEE.

The chain joins TRBV30 to TRBJ2-7, with D unclear. This CDR3 comprises 11 residues. The V gene's germline CDR1 is GTSNPN and CDR2 SVGIG (reference sequence). Trimming shortened V by 5 bases and J by 4 bases, and 9 bases separated the two germline ends. The DNA of the CDR3 is TGTGCCTGGGGTAGGGTTTACGAGCAGTACTTC. Translation: CAWGRVYEQYF.

This clone showed up just a few times. J is TRBJ1-5 and V is TRBV2, with D possibly matching TRBD1 (5 bases). V lost 2 bases, J lost 2 bases, and 10 bases lay in between. The CDR3 is made up of 15 amino acids. Germline-derived CDR1 and CDR2 are SNHLY and FYNNEI. CDR3 in amino acids: CASSEQGSGNQPQHF. CDR3 DNA: TGTGCCAGCAGTGAACAGGGCTCGGGCAATCAGCCCCAGCATTTT.

The chain joins TRBV6-5 to TRBJ1-1; TRBD1 matches at 8 bases. The CDR3 runs 15 residues. V shed 0 bases and J 4 bases; nucleotides not matched to a gene: 4. The germline V gene encodes CDR1 MNHEY and CDR2 SVGAGI. The DNA of the CDR3 is TGTGCCAGCAGTTACTCGGACAGGGCAGCCACTGAAGCTTTCTTT. Translating gives CASSYSDRAATEAFF.

V gene TRBV11-2 combines with J gene TRBJ2-3; tentatively, D is TRBD1 (6 bases). The ends were cut back, 3 bases at V and 1 base at J, with 17 bases in the middle. The CDR3 runs to 17 residues. Germline values: CDR1 SGHAT, CDR2 FQNNGV. The CDR3 sequence is CASSFGWGQSGTDTQYF. CDR3 coding DNA: TGTGCCAGCAGCTTCGGTTGGGGGCAGAGTGGCACAGATACGCAGTATTTT. Filled out from reference TRBV11-2 and TRBJ2-3, the complete variable domain reads EAGVAQSPRYKIIEKRQSVAFWCNPISGHATLYWYQQILGQGPKLLIQFQNNGVVDDSQLPKDRFSAERLKGVDSTLKIQPAKLEDSAVYLCASSFGWGQSGTDTQYFGPGTRLTVL.

The chain carries TRBV7-2 and TRBJ2-5, with 7 bases lining up with TRBD1. The germline V gene has CDR1 SGHTA and CDR2 FQGNSA. The CDR3 extends over 17 amino acids. Trimming cost V 8 bases and J 2 bases; bases outside gene matches: 17. CDR3 coding DNA: TGTGCCAGCTCCTCTCTGGCCGGGACAGACTTTCAAGAGACCCAGTACTTC. This translates into CASSSLAGTDFQETQYF.

The chain is built from TRBV4-3 and TRBJ2-3; D unresolved. CDR1 and CDR2 from the germline V gene are LGHNA and YSLEER. The CDR3 is 16 amino acids. Trimming took off 2 bases at V and 0 bases at J, with 12 bases between the two ends. CDR3 amino acids: CASSQQSYPSTDTQYF. The CDR3 DNA sequence: TGCGCCAGCAGCCAACAGAGCTATCCAAGCACAGATACGCAGTATTTT.

The rearrangement joins TRBV4-1 to TRBJ1-2; perhaps TRBD1 as D (5 bases). CDR1 and CDR2 from the germline V gene are MGHRA and YSYEKL. V lost 0 bases and J lost 4, with 15 bases in between. The CDR3 has 16 amino acids. The CDR3 is CASSQDRPTGLYGYTF. CDR3 coding DNA: TGCGCCAGCAGCCAAGATAGACCCACAGGCCTCTATGGCTACACCTTC.

This clone was counted only a few times. The chain is built from TRBV5-6 and TRBJ1-1; D gene ambiguous. The V gene's germline CDR1 is SGHDT and CDR2 YYEEEE. The CDR3 sequence is 13 residues long. The V and J ends lost 2 bases and 3 bases respectively, with 8 bases between them. Written as DNA, the CDR3 is TGTGCCAGCAGCTTTGGGCGGGACACTGAAGCTTTCTTT. It codes for CASSFGRDTEAFF.

The chain employs TRBV13 and TRBJ2-7; 9 bases fit TRBD1. J gave up 3 bases and V 2 bases, and 11 bases lay outside the gene matches. Germline assignment: CDR1 PRHDT and CDR2 FYEKMQ (reference sequence). The CDR3 contains 17 residues. In nucleotides, the CDR3 is TGTGCCAGCAGCTTAAAAGCGAAGACAGGGGGGTTCTACGAGCAGTACTTC. Protein product: CASSLKAKTGGFYEQYF.

The genes are TRBV2 and TRBJ2-1; TRBD2 matches at 11 bases. This CDR3 region has 16 residues. With V trimmed by 0 bases and J by 4 bases, 2 bases remained unmatched. Germline V lookup: CDR1 SNHLY, CDR2 FYNNEI. CDR3 sequence (DNA): TGTGCCAGCAGTGAAGCGGCTAGCGGGGGGTACAATGAGCAGTTCTTC. Translated: CASSEAASGGYNEQFF.

The V call is TRBV4-3, the J call TRBJ2-1; maybe TRBD2 (5 bases). This CDR3 is 14 amino acids long. The V end lost 0 bases, the J end lost 5 bases, and 8 bases lay between the germline ends. Germline lookup yields CDR1 LGHNA and CDR2 YSLEER. CDR3 DNA: TGCGCCAGCAGCCAAGATCTCGGGGACAATGAGCAGTTCTTC. It codes for CASSQDLGDNEQFF.

Only a few counts were recorded for this clone. The chain couples TRBV13 to TRBJ2-7; D unclear. Germline-derived CDR1 and CDR2 are PRHDT and FYEKMQ (reference sequence). Trimming removed 5 bases from V and 7 bases from J, with 12 bases in between. The CDR3 extends over 12 amino acids. This CDR3 reads CASSPTLGEQYF. CDR3 sequence (DNA): TGTGCCAGCAGCCCGACCCTAGGGGAGCAGTACTTC.

This chain connects TRBV18 to TRBJ2-1; 8 positions agree with TRBD2. Germline-derived CDR1 and CDR2 are KGHSH and LQKENI. Unmatched junction bases numbered 5, after V lost 1 base and J lost 0 bases. There are 17 residues in the CDR3. The CDR3 nucleotides read TGTGCCAGCTCACCACGGATAGCGGGGAGCTCCTACAATGAGCAGTTCTTC. Translating it yields CASSPRIAGSSYNEQFF.

The chain couples TRBV15 to TRBJ2-4, with no clear D. Germline V gene data show CDR1 as LNHNV and CDR2 as YYDKDF (reference sequence). This CDR3 has 16 amino acids. V was shortened by 0 bases and J by 0 bases, with 9 bases between the two germline ends. Here the CDR3 reads CATSRDADIAKNIQYF. CDR3 sequence (DNA): TGTGCCACCAGCAGAGACGCAGATATAGCCAAAAACATTCAGTACTTC.

The rearrangement uses TRBV29-1 and TRBJ1-2; 7 positions agree with TRBD1. After removal of 6 bases from V and 0 bases from J, the junction contained 4 bases not matched to a gene. Per germline, CDR1 SQVTM and CDR2 ANQGSEA. The CDR3 contains 13 residues. The CDR3 reads CSVPGQSNYGYTF. CDR3 nucleotides: TGCAGCGTGCCGGGACAGTCTAACTATGGCTACACCTTC.

The chain combines TRBV5-1 with TRBJ2-5; 7 bases agree with TRBD1. The CDR3 covers 13 residues. CDR1 and CDR2 from the germline V gene are SGHRS and YFSETQ. The ends lost 5 bases at V and 3 bases at J; junction bases unmatched: 4. In DNA, the CDR3 is TGCGCCAGCAGTGTAGGGACAGAAGAGACCCAGTACTTC. It encodes CASSVGTEETQYF.

V usage is TRBV5-6 and J usage is TRBJ1-1; D remains unclear. The CDR3 extends over 12 amino acids. The germline gives CDR1 SGHDT, CDR2 YYEEEE. With 1 base removed from V and 1 base from J, the gap between germline ends came to 2 bases. The CDR3 region has the DNA TGTGCCAGCAGCTTGTGGAACACTGAAGCTTTCTTT. Translation gives CASSLWNTEAFF.

A word on this clone: This CDR3 is also generated by other DNA sequences in the sample. J is TRBJ2-2 and V is TRBV29-1; D remains ambiguous. This CDR3 is 12 amino acids long. The germline V gene encodes CDR1 SQVTM and CDR2 ANQGSEA. Between the trimmed V and J ends, which lost 4 bases and 6 bases, there was a span of 9 bases. The CDR3 DNA reads as TGCAGCGTTGTCGTTTCCGCCGGGGAGCTGTTTTTT. It translates to CSVVVSAGELFF.

The chain joins TRBV29-1 to TRBJ1-2; D gene unclear. Germline V gives CDR1 SQVTM, CDR2 ANQGSEA. Trimming cost V 8 bases and J 7 bases, with 17 bases left between them. The CDR3 sequence is 12 residues long. CDR3 DNA sequence: TGCAGCAGCGTTGACGGCGGCGGTGGCTACACCTTC. It specifies CSSVDGGGGYTF.